These T cell receptor beta chains were read from a single sample in a study of early stage breast cancer tumors. The table came from immunoSEQ multiplex PCR; TCRdb's copy has only in-frame clones and leaves some out. The sample carries 25,000 to 30,000 clones, around three quarters recorded once. Sequenced: blood. The receptor source for this set is a person in their sixties or seventies with breast cancer. Both conserved end residues are part of each CDR3. Fields, in order: D gene, clone size, V gene, J gene, CDR3 DNA, CDR3 protein. The D gene is left open where the match is weak. Part of the rows lack a size; the others show once, few, many or a class for expanded clones.

D: NA
size: few
V: TRBV2
J: TRBJ2-5
DNA: TGTGCCAGCTTAGTAGACTCAGGAGGGCTGGAGACCCAGTACTTC
CDR3: CASLVDSGGLETQYF

D: NA
size: NA
V: TRBV29-1
J: TRBJ2-6
DNA: TGCAGCGTTGAACGTGGGGCCAACGTCCTGACTTTC
CDR3: CSVERGANVLTF

D: TRBD2
size: NA
V: TRBV10-1
J: TRBJ2-1
DNA: TGCGCCAGCAGTGAAGGGGAGGGCGGCTACAATGAGCAGTTCTTC
CDR3: CASSEGEGGYNEQFF

D: NA
size: few
V: TRBV4-1
J: TRBJ1-2
DNA: TGCGCCAGCAGCCCGGCTGTGGCAGGGTCCCACTATGGCTACACCTTC
CDR3: CASSPAVAGSHYGYTF

D: TRBD2
size: NA
V: TRBV11-2
J: TRBJ2-1
DNA: TGTGCCAGCAGCTTGGCTAGCGGTGCCTACAATGAGCAGTTCTTC
CDR3: CASSLASGAYNEQFF

D: NA
size: once
V: TRBV30
J: TRBJ1-1
DNA: TGTGCCTGGAAGAGACAGATGAACACTGAAGCTTTCTTT
CDR3: CAWKRQMNTEAFF

D: NA
size: NA
V: TRBV10-3
J: TRBJ1-2
DNA: TGTGCCATCAGTGGTGGAACAGCTAACTATGGCTACACCTTC
CDR3: CAISGGTANYGYTF

D: NA
size: NA
V: TRBV29-1
J: TRBJ1-5
DNA: TGCAGCGTTGATTCAGGGAATGGACCCCAGCATTTT
CDR3: CSVDSGNGPQHF

D: NA
size: NA
V: TRBV14
J: TRBJ2-5
DNA: TGTGCCAGCAGCCATCAGGGGCGCCGAGAGACCCAGTACTTC
CDR3: CASSHQGRRETQYF

D: TRBD1
size: once
V: TRBV5-8
J: TRBJ1-4
DNA: TGTGCCAGCAGCTTGGGGGTGACAGGGTTACATGAAAAACTGTTTTTT
CDR3: CASSLGVTGLHEKLFF

D: TRBD1
size: NA
V: TRBV7-6
J: TRBJ1-5
DNA: TGTGCCAGCAGCCTCTCAGGGGGCGCGGGACAGCCCCAGCATTTT
CDR3: CASSLSGGAGQPQHF

D: NA
size: NA
V: TRBV5-6
J: TRBJ1-1
DNA: TGTGCCAGCAGCTTGCAGGGAGGAAACACTGAAGCTTTCTTT
CDR3: CASSLQGGNTEAFF

D: TRBD2
size: NA
V: TRBV29-1
J: TRBJ2-7
DNA: TGCAGCGTTGGGACTAGCGGGTTTTACGAGCAGTACTTC
CDR3: CSVGTSGFYEQYF

D: TRBD2
size: NA
V: TRBV5-3
J: TRBJ2-7
DNA: TGTGCCAGAAAGCCCTGGTTAGCGGGAAAAGACGAGCAGTACTTC
CDR3: CARKPWLAGKDEQYF

D: NA
size: NA
V: TRBV7-2
J: TRBJ1-1
DNA: TGTGCCAGCAGCTTGTGGGAGTCCTCCACTGAAGCTTTCTTT
CDR3: CASSLWESSTEAFF

D: NA
size: NA
V: TRBV11-2
J: TRBJ2-7
DNA: TGTGCCAGCAGCTCCTGGACGGGAAGCTCCTACGAGCAGTACTTC
CDR3: CASSSWTGSSYEQYF

D: TRBD1
size: NA
V: TRBV5-4
J: TRBJ2-7
DNA: TGTGCCAGCAGCCCGAGGACAGGGAGCCTCTCCGAGCAGTACTTC
CDR3: CASSPRTGSLSEQYF

D: TRBD1
size: NA
V: TRBV27
J: TRBJ1-5
DNA: TGTGCCAGCAGTCTAAGGGACAGATATCAGCCCCAGCATTTT
CDR3: CASSLRDRYQPQHF

D: NA
size: NA
V: TRBV4-3
J: TRBJ1-1
DNA: TGCGCCAGCAGCCAAGATCAACAGGTTCAAGCTTTCTTT
CDR3: CASSQDQQVQAFF

D: NA
size: NA
V: TRBV19
J: TRBJ1-2
DNA: TGTGCCAGCCACAACCCCGGGGTTAACTATGGCTACACCTTC
CDR3: CASHNPGVNYGYTF

D: TRBD1
size: NA
V: TRBV25-1
J: TRBJ2-3
DNA: TGTGCCAGCAGTGAATATCTTGGACAGGGGGTACTCACAGATACGCAGTATTTT
CDR3: CASSEYLGQGVLTDTQYF

D: NA
size: NA
V: TRBV7-2
J: TRBJ1-5
DNA: TGTGCCAGCAGCTTAGAGGCAGGGGTTGATCAGCCCCAGCATTTT
CDR3: CASSLEAGVDQPQHF

D: TRBD2
size: NA
V: TRBV5-6
J: TRBJ2-1
DNA: TGTGCCAGCAGCTCCCAGACTAGCGGCCCCTACAATGAGCAGTTCTTC
CDR3: CASSSQTSGPYNEQFF

D: NA
size: NA
V: TRBV15
J: TRBJ2-2
DNA: TGTGCCACCAGCAGAGATTACGGGTACACCGGGGAGCTGTTTTTT
CDR3: CATSRDYGYTGELFF

D: NA
size: NA
V: TRBV6-5
J: TRBJ2-7
DNA: TGTGCCAGCACCCCGGCGGCTAGAGGGACCTACGAGCAGTACTTC
CDR3: CASTPAARGTYEQYF

D: TRBD1
size: NA
V: TRBV6-4
J: TRBJ2-7
DNA: TGTGCCAGCAGTCCTTCCCACAGGGGACACGAGCAGTACTTC
CDR3: CASSPSHRGHEQYF

D: NA
size: NA
V: TRBV11-2
J: TRBJ2-1
DNA: TGTGCCAGCAGCTTAGGGGGTAGCGGTCTTTTTTACAATGAGCAGTTCTTC
CDR3: CASSLGGSGLFYNEQFF

D: TRBD1
size: NA
V: TRBV6-1
J: TRBJ2-4
DNA: TGTGCCAGCAGTGAAGATCCGGGACAGGGGGCCAACATTCAGTACTTC
CDR3: CASSEDPGQGANIQYF

D: TRBD1
size: NA
V: TRBV19
J: TRBJ2-7
DNA: TGTGCCAGTACTACTCACGGGACAGGGGGCTACGAGCAGTACTTC
CDR3: CASTTHGTGGYEQYF

D: TRBD2
size: once
V: TRBV5-4
J: TRBJ2-3
DNA: TGTGCCAGCAGCTTGTCGAGCGGGAGCTCAGATACGCAGTATTTT
CDR3: CASSLSSGSSDTQYF

D: TRBD2
size: NA
V: TRBV2
J: TRBJ2-5
DNA: TGTGCCAGCAGTGAGCAGACTAGCGGCTACCAAGAGACCCAGTACTTC
CDR3: CASSEQTSGYQETQYF

D: NA
size: NA
V: TRBV27
J: TRBJ2-1
DNA: TGTGCCAGCAGTTTAAGTGGGGCCGCGGCCTACAATGAGCAGTTCTTC
CDR3: CASSLSGAAAYNEQFF

D: NA
size: once
V: TRBV19
J: TRBJ2-1
DNA: TGTGCCAGTAGTATTGTTGCGAATGAGCAGTTCTTC
CDR3: CASSIVANEQFF

D: NA
size: once
V: TRBV2
J: TRBJ2-5
DNA: TGTGCCAGCAGTGAAGCGGGGGGATTACAAGAGACCCAGTACTTC
CDR3: CASSEAGGLQETQYF

D: NA
size: NA
V: TRBV5-4
J: TRBJ2-2
DNA: TGTGCCAGCAGCTTGGAGTATAGGGGGATGAACACCGGGGAGCTGTTTTTT
CDR3: CASSLEYRGMNTGELFF

D: TRBD1
size: NA
V: TRBV5-1
J: TRBJ1-2
DNA: TGCGCCAGCAGCGAGGACAGGAACCAGGGTGGCTACACCTTC
CDR3: CASSEDRNQGGYTF

D: TRBD1
size: NA
V: TRBV6-4
J: TRBJ2-1
DNA: TGTGCCAGCAGTAGGTGGACAGGTTTCTCGGATGAGCAGTTCTTC
CDR3: CASSRWTGFSDEQFF

D: NA
size: NA
V: TRBV10-3
J: TRBJ2-1
DNA: TGTGCCATCAGTGAGTCTAGCCCCACAACTAATGAGCAGTTCTTC
CDR3: CAISESSPTTNEQFF

D: TRBD1
size: NA
V: TRBV10-3
J: TRBJ2-6
DNA: TGTGCCATCAGTGAGGGTTTGGGACAGGGGGCTTCTGGGGCCAACGTCCTGACTTTC
CDR3: CAISEGLGQGASGANVLTF

D: NA
size: NA
V: TRBV2
J: TRBJ2-5
DNA: TGTGCCAGCAGCCTCGGGGGACGCGGAGAGACCCAGTACTTC
CDR3: CASSLGGRGETQYF

D: NA
size: NA
V: TRBV28
J: TRBJ2-7
DNA: TGTGCCAGCAGTTCCGCGGGGCGGAGGGCCTACGAGCAGTACTTC
CDR3: CASSSAGRRAYEQYF

D: NA
size: NA
V: TRBV21-1
J: TRBJ2-7
DNA: TGTGCCAGCAGCAAAAAATCTGTTCTTCTTTCCTACGAGCAGTACTTC
CDR3: CASSKKSVLLSYEQYF

D: TRBD2
size: NA
V: TRBV7-2
J: TRBJ2-5
DNA: TGTGCCAGCAGCGGCGGAGCGGGGGAGACCCAGTACTTC
CDR3: CASSGGAGETQYF

D: TRBD1
size: once
V: TRBV29-1
J: TRBJ2-5
DNA: TGCAGCGCCGGGACAGGGAGTAACCAAGAGACCCAGTACTTC
CDR3: CSAGTGSNQETQYF

D: TRBD1
size: NA
V: TRBV28
J: TRBJ2-7
DNA: TGTGCCAGCGGGGGACAGATCTCCTACGAGCAGTACTTC
CDR3: CASGGQISYEQYF

D: NA
size: once
V: TRBV27
J: TRBJ2-1
DNA: TGTGCCAGCAGTTCCCCCAACCACAGGGATGGGCAGTTCTTC
CDR3: CASSSPNHRDGQFF

D: NA
size: NA
V: TRBV5-4
J: TRBJ2-5
DNA: TGTGCCAGCAGCTTGACAGGGGGGGAAGAGACCCAGTACTTC
CDR3: CASSLTGGEETQYF

D: TRBD2
size: NA
V: TRBV9
J: TRBJ2-5
DNA: TGTGCCAGCAGCGTAGGGGTAGCGGGAGGGGGTCAAGAGACCCAGTACTTC
CDR3: CASSVGVAGGGQETQYF

D: NA
size: NA
V: TRBV10-3
J: TRBJ1-5
DNA: TGTGCCATCAGTGAGTCGGGTGCTAGTCAGCCCCAGCATTTT
CDR3: CAISESGASQPQHF

D: TRBD1
size: once
V: TRBV9
J: TRBJ2-2
DNA: TGTGCCAGCTTCGAACCGGGACAGGGGGCCATGGCGAACACCGGGGAGCTGTTTTTT
CDR3: CASFEPGQGAMANTGELFF

D: NA
size: NA
V: TRBV7-9
J: TRBJ2-1
DNA: TGTGCCAGCAGCTTAAGGGTCGGGGGAGTCTTCCACAATGAGCAGTTCTTC
CDR3: CASSLRVGGVFHNEQFF

D: NA
size: NA
V: TRBV9
J: TRBJ2-7
DNA: TGTGCCAGCAGCGTAGCCCAGGCGGGCTACGAGCAGTACTTC
CDR3: CASSVAQAGYEQYF

D: TRBD2
size: NA
V: TRBV30
J: TRBJ2-5
DNA: TGTGCCTGGAGTTTGGCTAGCGGGGTGTACCAAGAGACCCAGTACTTC
CDR3: CAWSLASGVYQETQYF

D: TRBD2
size: once
V: TRBV4-3
J: TRBJ2-7
DNA: TGCGCCAGCAGCCAAGATGTGCTAGCGGGAGGCCCCTCCTACGAGCAGTACTTC
CDR3: CASSQDVLAGGPSYEQYF